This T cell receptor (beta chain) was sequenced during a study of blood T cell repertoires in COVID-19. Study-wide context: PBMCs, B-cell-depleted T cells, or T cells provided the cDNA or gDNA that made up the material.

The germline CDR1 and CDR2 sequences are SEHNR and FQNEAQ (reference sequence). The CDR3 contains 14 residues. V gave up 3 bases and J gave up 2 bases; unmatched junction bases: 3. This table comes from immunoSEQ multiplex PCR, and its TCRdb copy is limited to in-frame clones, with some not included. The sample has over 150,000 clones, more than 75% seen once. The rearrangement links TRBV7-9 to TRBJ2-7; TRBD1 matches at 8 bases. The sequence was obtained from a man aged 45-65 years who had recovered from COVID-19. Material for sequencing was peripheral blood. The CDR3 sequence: CASSFGTGPYEQYF. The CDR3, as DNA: TGTGCCAGCAGCTTTGGGACAGGTCCCTACGAGCAGTACTTC.